This T cell receptor (beta chain) was found in a study of a mutant IDH1 vaccine in newly diagnosed glioma. Whole-study context: Patients were started on vaccination 4-6 weeks after radiotherapy alone, or with temozolomide cycles.

As for time point: week 23, last vaccination. In every dose of vaccine, 300 ug of mutant IDH1 20-mer peptide was given alongside topical imiquimod. A remark on this clone: The antigen is not known.

Sequencing used immunoSEQ multiplex PCR; TCRdb keeps in-frame clones, though not all of them. The sample records 55,000 or so clones, over 70% being singletons. This TCR came from a man aged 40-49 years with glioma. The sample was PBMCs, taken from a glioma patient whose treatment included an IDH1 peptide vaccine.

This CDR3 reads CASSLGRFSGNTIYF. In DNA form, the CDR3 reads TGCGCCAGCAGCCTCGGGCGCTTCTCTGGAAACACCATATATTTT. The chain recombines TRBV4-1 with TRBJ1-3; D is uncertain. The CDR3 length is 15 residues. V lost 4 bases and J 0 bases, leaving 10 bases between the germline ends. Per the germline V gene, CDR1 is MGHRA and CDR2 is YSYEKL.